These 5 T cell receptor beta chains originate from one sample sequenced in a study of CD8 T cells in ankylosing spondylitis. TCRdb redid the calling of the 5' RACE reads with MiXCR, one entry per CDR3 protein. Among a few hundred thousand distinct CDR3 sequences listed, approximately 20% were seen once. Sample: blood, either unsorted or a sorted T cell fraction (not recorded which). These receptors originate from a male donor with ankylosing spondylitis or in good health (not recorded which).

This clonotype was detected only a few times. The chain joins TRBV20-1 to TRBJ2-5, with 8 bases identical to TRBD1. V lost 5 bases and J lost 4; bases outside the gene matches: 9. Germline values: CDR1 DFQATT, CDR2 SNEGSKA (reference sequence). This CDR3 has 14 amino acids. For the CDR3, the DNA is TGCAGTGCTCCTCCCAGGGGGCGGGTAGAGACCCAGTACTTC. Translation: CSAPPRGRVETQYF.

At least ten counts were recorded for this clonotype. The V and J genes are TRBV27 and TRBJ1-5; D uncertain. Trimming pared 0 bases from V and 5 bases from J, leaving 8 bases between. The CDR3 totals 14 residues. CDR1 and CDR2 (germline): MNHEY, SMNVEV (reference sequence). The CDR3 nucleotides are TGTGCCAGCAGTTTATCCCCCACCTATCAGCCCCAGCATTTT. Translation: CASSLSPTYQPQHF.

The CDR3 DNA follows: TGCGCCAGCAGCCAACCTTCGACAGGAGAGACAAACAATGAGCAGTTCTTC. It encodes CASSQPSTGETNNEQFF. The chain combines TRBV4-1 with TRBJ2-1; D is perhaps TRBD1 (6 bases). The CDR3 length is 17 residues. CDR1 is MGHRA, CDR2 YSYEKL, per germline. The V gene lost 2 bases and the J gene lost 5 bases, with 19 bases spanning the gap.

In this sample, this clonotype turned up many times. The J gene is TRBJ1-6, the V gene TRBV12-5; D call uncertain. This CDR3 is 14 amino acids long. The V gene lost 4 bases and the J gene lost 11 bases, with 15 bases spanning the gap. The germline V gene encodes CDR1 LGHNT and CDR2 FRNRAP. As DNA, the CDR3 is TGTGCTAGTGGTTCCCCCAGGACTCTTGCACCCCTCCACTTT. It specifies CASGSPRTLAPLHF.

This clonotype was recorded a few times. V gene TRBV12-3 or TRBV12-4 combines with J gene TRBJ2-5; D is undetermined. The CDR3 consists of 15 residues. V was trimmed by 1 base and J by 4 bases, leaving 13 bases between them. CDR3 loop: CASSLVLLSIETQYF. The CDR3 nucleotides are TGTGCCAGCAGTTTAGTCCTCCTATCGATAGAGACCCAGTACTTC.